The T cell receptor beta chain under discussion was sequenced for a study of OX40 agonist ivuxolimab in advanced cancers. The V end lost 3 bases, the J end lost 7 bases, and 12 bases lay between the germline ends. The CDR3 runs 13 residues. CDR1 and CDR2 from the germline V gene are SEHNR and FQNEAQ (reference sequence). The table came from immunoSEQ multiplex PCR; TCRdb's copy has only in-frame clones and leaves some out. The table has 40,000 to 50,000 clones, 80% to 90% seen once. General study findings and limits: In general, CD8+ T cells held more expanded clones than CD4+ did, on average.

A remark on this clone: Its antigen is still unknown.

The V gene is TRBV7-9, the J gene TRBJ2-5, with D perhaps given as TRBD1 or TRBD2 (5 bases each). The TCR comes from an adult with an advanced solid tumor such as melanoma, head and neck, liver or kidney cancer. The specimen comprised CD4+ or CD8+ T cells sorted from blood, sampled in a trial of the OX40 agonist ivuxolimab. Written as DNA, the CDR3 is TGTGCCAGCAGCTTCGAGGGGCAACGGACCCAGTACTTC. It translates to CASSFEGQRTQYF.